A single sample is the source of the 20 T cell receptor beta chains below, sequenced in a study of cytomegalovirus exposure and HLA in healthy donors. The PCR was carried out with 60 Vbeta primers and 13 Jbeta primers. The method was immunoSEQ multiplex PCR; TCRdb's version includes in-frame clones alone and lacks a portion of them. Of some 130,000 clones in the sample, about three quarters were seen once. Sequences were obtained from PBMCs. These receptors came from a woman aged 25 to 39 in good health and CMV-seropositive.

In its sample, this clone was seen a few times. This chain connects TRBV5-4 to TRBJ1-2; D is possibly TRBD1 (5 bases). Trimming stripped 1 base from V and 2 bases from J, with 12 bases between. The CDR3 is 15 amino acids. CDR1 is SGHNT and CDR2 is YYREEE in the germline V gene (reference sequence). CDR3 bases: TGTGCCAGCAGCTTGAGGGGCGACACAAACTATGGCTACACCTTC. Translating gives CASSLRGDTNYGYTF.

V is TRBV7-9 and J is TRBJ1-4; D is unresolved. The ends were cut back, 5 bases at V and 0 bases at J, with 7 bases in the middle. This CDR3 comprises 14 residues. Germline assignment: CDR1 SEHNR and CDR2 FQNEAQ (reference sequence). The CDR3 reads CASSIPATNEKLFF. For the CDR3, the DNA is TGTGCCAGCAGCATCCCTGCAACTAATGAAAAACTGTTTTTT.

DNA of the CDR3: TGTGCCATCAGTGTCCGGGCAGGGGGCGGAATGGATTTACCCCTCCACTTT. It codes for CAISVRAGGGMDLPLHF. This rearrangement joins TRBV10-3 to TRBJ1-6; 8 positions match TRBD1. Trimming removed 4 bases from V and 12 bases from J; junction bases left unmatched: 17. The CDR3 covers 17 residues. The germline V gene encodes CDR1 ENHRY and CDR2 SYGVKD.

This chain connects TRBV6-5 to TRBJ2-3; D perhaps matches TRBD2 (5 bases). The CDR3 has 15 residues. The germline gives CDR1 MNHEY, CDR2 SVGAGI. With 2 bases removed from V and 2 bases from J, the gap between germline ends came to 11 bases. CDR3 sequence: CASSYTGIITDTQYF. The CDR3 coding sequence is TGTGCCAGCAGTTACACGGGGATCATCACAGATACGCAGTATTTT.

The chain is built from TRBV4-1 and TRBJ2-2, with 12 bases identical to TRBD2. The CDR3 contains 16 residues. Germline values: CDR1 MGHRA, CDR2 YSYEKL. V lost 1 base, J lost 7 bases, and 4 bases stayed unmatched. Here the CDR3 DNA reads TGCGCCAGCAGCCAAGCTAGCGGGGGGGCGGGCGGGGAGCTGTTTTTT. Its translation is CASSQASGGAGGELFF.

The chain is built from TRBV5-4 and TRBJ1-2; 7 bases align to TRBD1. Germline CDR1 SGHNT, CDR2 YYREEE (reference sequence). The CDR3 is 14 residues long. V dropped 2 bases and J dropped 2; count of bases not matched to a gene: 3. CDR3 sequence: CASSFTGVNYGYTF. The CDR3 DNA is TGTGCCAGCAGCTTCACAGGGGTCAACTATGGCTACACCTTC.

CDR3 in DNA: TGTGCCAGCAGTTCAGGGGCAGGATCACCCCTCCACTTT. Translating gives CASSSGAGSPLHF. The V call is TRBV6-1, the J call TRBJ1-6; perhaps TRBD1 as D (6 bases). The V gene's germline CDR1 is MNHNS and CDR2 SASEGT. The V end lost 5 bases, the J end lost 10 bases, and 12 bases lay between the germline ends. The CDR3 sequence is 13 residues long.

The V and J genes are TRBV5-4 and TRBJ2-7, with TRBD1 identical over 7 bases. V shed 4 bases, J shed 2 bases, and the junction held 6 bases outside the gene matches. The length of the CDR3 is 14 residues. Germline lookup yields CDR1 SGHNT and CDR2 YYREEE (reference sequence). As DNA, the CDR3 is TGTGCCAGCAGCCGACAGGGTTCTCCCTACGAGCAGTACTTC. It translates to CASSRQGSPYEQYF.

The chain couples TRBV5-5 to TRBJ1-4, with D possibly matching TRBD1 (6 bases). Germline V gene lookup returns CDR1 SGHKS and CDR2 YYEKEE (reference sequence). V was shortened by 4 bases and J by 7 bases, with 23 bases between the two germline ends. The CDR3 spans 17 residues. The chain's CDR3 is CASSKDPRDTEFEKLFF. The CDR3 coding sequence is TGTGCCAGCAGCAAGGATCCCCGGGACACCGAGTTTGAAAAACTGTTTTTT.

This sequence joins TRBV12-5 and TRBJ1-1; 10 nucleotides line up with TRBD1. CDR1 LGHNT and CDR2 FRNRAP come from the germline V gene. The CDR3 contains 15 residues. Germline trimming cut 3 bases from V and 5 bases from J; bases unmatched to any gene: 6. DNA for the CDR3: TGTGCTAGTGGTTTCTTGACAGGGGGCTATACTGAAGCTTTCTTT. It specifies CASGFLTGGYTEAFF.

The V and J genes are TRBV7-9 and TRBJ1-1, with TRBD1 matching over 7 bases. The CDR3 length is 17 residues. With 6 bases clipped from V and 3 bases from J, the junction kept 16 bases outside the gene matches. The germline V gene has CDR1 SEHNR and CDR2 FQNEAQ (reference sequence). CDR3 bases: TGTGCCAGCAGTCCAAAACTAAACAGGGGTCTGTACACTGAAGCTTTCTTT. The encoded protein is CASSPKLNRGLYTEAFF.

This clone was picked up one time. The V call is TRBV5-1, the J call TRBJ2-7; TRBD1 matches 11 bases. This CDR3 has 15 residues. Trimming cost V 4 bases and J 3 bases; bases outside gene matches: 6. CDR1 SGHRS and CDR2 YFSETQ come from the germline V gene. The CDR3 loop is CASSGGGTGGYEQYF. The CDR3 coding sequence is TGCGCCAGCAGCGGGGGCGGGACAGGGGGCTACGAGCAGTACTTC.

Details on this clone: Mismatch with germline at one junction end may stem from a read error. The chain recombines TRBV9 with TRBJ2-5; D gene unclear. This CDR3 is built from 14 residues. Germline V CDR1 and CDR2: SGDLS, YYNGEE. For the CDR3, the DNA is TGTGCCAGCAGCGTTCAGGCGTACCAAGGGACCCAGTACTTC. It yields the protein CASSVQAYQGTQYF.

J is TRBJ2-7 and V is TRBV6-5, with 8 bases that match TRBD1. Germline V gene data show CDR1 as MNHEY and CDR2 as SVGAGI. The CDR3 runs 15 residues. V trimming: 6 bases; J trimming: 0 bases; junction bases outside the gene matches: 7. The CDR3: CASRVWTGLSYEQYF. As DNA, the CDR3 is TGTGCCAGCAGAGTATGGACAGGGCTCTCCTACGAGCAGTACTTC.

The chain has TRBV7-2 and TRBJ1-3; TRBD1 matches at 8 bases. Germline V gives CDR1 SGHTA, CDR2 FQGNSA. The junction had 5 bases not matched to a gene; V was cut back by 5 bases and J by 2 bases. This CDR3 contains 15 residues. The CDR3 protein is CASSTQTGAGNTIYF. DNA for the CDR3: TGTGCCAGCAGCACCCAGACAGGGGCTGGAAACACCATATATTTT.

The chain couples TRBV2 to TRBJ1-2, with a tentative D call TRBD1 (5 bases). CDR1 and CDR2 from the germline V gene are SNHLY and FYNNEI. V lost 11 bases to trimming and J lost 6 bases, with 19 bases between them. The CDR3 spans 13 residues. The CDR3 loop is CAGKEGVGDGYTF. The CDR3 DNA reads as TGTGCCGGCAAGGAAGGGGTCGGAGATGGCTACACCTTC.

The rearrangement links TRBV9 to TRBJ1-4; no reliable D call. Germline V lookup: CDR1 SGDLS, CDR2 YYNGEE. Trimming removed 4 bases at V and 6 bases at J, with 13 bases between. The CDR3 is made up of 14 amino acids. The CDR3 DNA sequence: TGTGCCAGCAGCCCCGGTAGTCTGGATGAAAAACTGTTTTTT. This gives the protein CASSPGSLDEKLFF.

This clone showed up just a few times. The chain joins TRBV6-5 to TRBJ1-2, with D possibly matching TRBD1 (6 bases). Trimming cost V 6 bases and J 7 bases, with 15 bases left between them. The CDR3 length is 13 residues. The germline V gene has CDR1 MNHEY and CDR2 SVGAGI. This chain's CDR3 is CASRPGAVGGYTF. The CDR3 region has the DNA TGTGCCAGCAGGCCAGGGGCGGTCGGTGGCTACACCTTC.

CDR3 sequence: CASSYGTKNTGELFF. The CDR3 bases are TGTGCCAGCAGCTACGGGACAAAGAACACCGGGGAGCTGTTTTTT. V usage is TRBV7-2 and J usage is TRBJ2-2; TRBD1 might be the D (6 bases). V was trimmed by 4 bases and J by 1 base, leaving 10 bases between them. The CDR3 contains 15 residues. Germline V lookup: CDR1 SGHTA, CDR2 FQGNSA.

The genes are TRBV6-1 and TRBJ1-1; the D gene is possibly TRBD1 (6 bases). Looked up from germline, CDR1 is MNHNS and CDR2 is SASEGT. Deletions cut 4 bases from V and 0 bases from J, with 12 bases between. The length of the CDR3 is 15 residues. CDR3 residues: CASSVTGALNTEAFF. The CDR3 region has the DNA TGTGCCAGCAGTGTGACAGGCGCCCTGAACACTGAAGCTTTCTTT.